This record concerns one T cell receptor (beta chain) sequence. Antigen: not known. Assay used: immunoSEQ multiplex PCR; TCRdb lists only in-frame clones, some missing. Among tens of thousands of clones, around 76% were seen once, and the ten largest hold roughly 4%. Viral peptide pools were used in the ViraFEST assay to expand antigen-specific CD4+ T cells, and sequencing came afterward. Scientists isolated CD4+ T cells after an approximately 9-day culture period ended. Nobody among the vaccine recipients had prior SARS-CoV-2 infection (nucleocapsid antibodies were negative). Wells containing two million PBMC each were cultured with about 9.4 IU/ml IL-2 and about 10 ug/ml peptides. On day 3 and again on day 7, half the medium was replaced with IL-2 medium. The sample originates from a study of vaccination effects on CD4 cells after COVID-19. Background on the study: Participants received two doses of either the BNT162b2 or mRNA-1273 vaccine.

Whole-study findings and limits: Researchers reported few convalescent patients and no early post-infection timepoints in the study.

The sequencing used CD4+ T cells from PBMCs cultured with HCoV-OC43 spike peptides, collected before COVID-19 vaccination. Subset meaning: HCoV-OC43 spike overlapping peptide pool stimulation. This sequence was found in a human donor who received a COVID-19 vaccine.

The DNA for the CDR3 is TGTGCCAGCAGCTTGTATAGGGGGCTTAACTATGGCTACACCTTC. It yields the protein CASSLYRGLNYGYTF. The chain has TRBV5-5 and TRBJ1-2; 7 bases map to TRBD1. CDR1 SGHKS and CDR2 YYEKEE come from the germline V gene (reference sequence). This CDR3 is built from 15 residues. Germline trimming cut 1 base from V and 1 base from J; bases unmatched to any gene: 4. Supplemented by reference TRBV5-5 and TRBJ1-2, the full variable domain reads DAGVTQSPTHLIKTRGQQVTLRCSPISGHKSVSWYQQVLGQGPQFIFQYYEKEERGRGNFPDRFSARQFPNYSSELNVNALLLGDSALYLCASSLYRGLNYGYTFGSGTRLTVV.